The text below deals with one T cell receptor beta chain. The antigen is undetermined. Oncomine TCR Beta short-read sequencing was applied to DNA from cultured CD4+ T cells. TCRdb called the PCR reads again in MiXCR, with one record for every CDR3 protein. The repertoire includes about 15,000 distinct CDR3 sequences, around 48% of them detected once, and around 15% sits in the top ten. This sample was included in a study of vaccination and CD4 T cells after COVID-19. About the study: Either a CEFX pool, an HIV-1 Nef pool, or no peptide was added to control cultures. Broader study findings: Convalescent patients' vaccine-specific clones were spike mono-reactive in 304 of 307 cases.

Treatment indicated: roughly nine-day PBMC culture with coronavirus spike peptide pools or control peptides (ViraFEST assay). Positive PCR tests came between March and December 2020, ahead of the US Alpha, Beta and Delta variants. CDR1 and CDR2 (germline): MNHNS, SASEGT. Trimming cost V 0 bases and J 9 bases, with 16 bases left between them. This CDR3 is built from 15 residues. The sequence was collected from a human donor who had recovered from COVID-19. The material sequenced was CD4+ T cells from blood, cultured in vitro. The chain has TRBV6-1 and TRBJ2-3, with a tentative D call TRBD1 (6 bases). The CDR3 nucleotides read TGTGCCAGCAGTGAAGCTAGGGGCACAGGGCCGACGCAGTATTTT. Its translation is CASSEARGTGPTQYF.